This T cell receptor (beta chain) is drawn from a study of breast tumors, draining lymph nodes, adjacent tissues. Axillary draining lymph nodes of breast cancer patients supplied the node samples. This clonotype appeared many times. TCRdb reanalysed the multiplex PCR reads using MiXCR and keeps one entry per CDR3 protein. The sample records 150,000 to 250,000 distinct CDR3 sequences, 30% to 40% being singletons. The TCR originated in a female donor with breast cancer. Some clones in this sample may be carry-over from other donors' samples. Source material: axillary lymph node tissue.

The CDR3 DNA sequence: TGTGCCAGCAGCCGCCGGGAGGTAGCGGGAGAGGAGCAGTACTTC. Protein: CASSRREVAGEEQYF. The chain couples TRBV5-5 to TRBJ2-7; 9 positions agree with TRBD2. CDR1 is SGHKS, CDR2 YYEKEE, per germline (reference sequence). V lost 4 bases to trimming and J lost 7 bases; unmatched junction nucleotides: 12. The CDR3 runs 15 residues.